One sample yielded the 4 T cell receptor beta chains listed below, sequenced in a study of shared clonotypes between healthy human individuals. Using immunoSEQ multiplex PCR, the repertoire was profiled, and TCRdb retains in-frame clones only, with some absent. The sample includes some 1.5 million clones, around 95% seen only once; the top ten take more than 0.9%. Sequenced: naive CD4+ T cells sorted from blood. Sample subset: CD45RA+ positively selected. These receptors originate from a man aged 25 to 40 in good health.

V and J are TRBV10-3 and TRBJ2-7; no clear D gene. The germline CDR1 and CDR2 sequences are ENHRY and SYGVKD. V lost 3 bases and J 3 bases, leaving 12 bases between the germline ends. The CDR3 is made up of 14 amino acids. CDR3 coding DNA: TGTGCCATCAGTGAAGTTACGGATTACTACGAGCAGTACTTC. This codes for CAISEVTDYYEQYF.

The chain links TRBV23-1 to TRBJ1-4; 7 bases align to TRBD1. TRBV23-1 is reported as an ORF; its role is uncertain. V shed 4 bases and J 5 bases; nucleotides not matched to a gene: 4. The CDR3 has 14 amino acids. The CDR3 nucleotides are TGCGCCAGCAGTCCGGGACAGAAAAATGAAAAACTGTTTTTT. Translation: CASSPGQKNEKLFF.

The chain employs TRBV7-6 and TRBJ1-4; D uncertain. This CDR3 is built from 14 residues. Germline V gene sequence: CDR1 SGHVS, CDR2 FNYEAQ. The ends were cut back, 5 bases at V and 3 bases at J, with 10 bases in the middle. CDR3 DNA: TGTGCCAGCAGCCAGGTCCGGTCTAATGAAAAACTGTTTTTT. It specifies CASSQVRSNEKLFF.

The rearrangement links TRBV10-3 to TRBJ2-2; 11 bases fit TRBD1. The V gene's germline CDR1 is ENHRY and CDR2 SYGVKD. J gave up 6 bases and V 2 bases, and 5 bases lay outside the gene matches. The CDR3 is 16 amino acids. CDR3: CAISETGQGASGELFF. In DNA, the CDR3 is TGTGCCATCAGTGAGACCGGACAGGGGGCATCCGGGGAGCTGTTTTTT.